This TCR beta chain was profiled in a study of T-cell reconstitution after alpha-beta-depleted transplantation in children. This clonotype was detected ten times or more. Unique molecular identifiers featured in how the TCRbeta library was prepared. TCRdb itself ran the PCR reads through MiXCR, one entry per CDR3 protein. Among around 600,000 distinct CDR3 sequences, roughly 17% were seen once, and the ten largest hold about 1.1%. This CDR3 has 14 residues. In germline, CDR1 is LNHNV, CDR2 YYDKDF (reference sequence). Trimming took 5 bases from V and 0 from J, leaving 10 bases between them. The TCR was taken from a human donor who donated a stem cell graft to a child with acute myeloid leukemia. The chain is built from TRBV15 and TRBJ1-2, with D uncertain. This sample comprised PBMCs from the stem cell graft donor, obtained from the stem cell graft. The CDR3 sequence: CATSSTGANYGYTF. In DNA form, the CDR3 reads TGTGCCACCAGCTCAACGGGAGCTAACTATGGCTACACCTTC.